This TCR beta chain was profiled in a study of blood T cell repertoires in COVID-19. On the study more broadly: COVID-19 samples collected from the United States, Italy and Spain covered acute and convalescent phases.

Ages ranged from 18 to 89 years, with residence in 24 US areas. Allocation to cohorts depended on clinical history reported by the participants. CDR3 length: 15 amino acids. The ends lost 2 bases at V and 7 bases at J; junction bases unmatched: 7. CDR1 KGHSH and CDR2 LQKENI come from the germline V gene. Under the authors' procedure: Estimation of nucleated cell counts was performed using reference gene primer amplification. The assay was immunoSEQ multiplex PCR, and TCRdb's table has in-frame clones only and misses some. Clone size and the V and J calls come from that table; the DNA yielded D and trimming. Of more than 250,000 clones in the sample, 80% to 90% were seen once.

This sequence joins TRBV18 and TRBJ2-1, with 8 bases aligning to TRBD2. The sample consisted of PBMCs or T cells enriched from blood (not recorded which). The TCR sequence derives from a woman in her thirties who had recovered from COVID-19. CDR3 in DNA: TGTGCCAGCTCACCAGGCTTGGCGGGGGGTAATGAGCAGTTCTTC. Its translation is CASSPGLAGGNEQFF.